The 8 T cell receptor beta chains given below trace back to one sample, sequenced in a study of T cell responses to AZD1222 COVID-19 vaccine. Repertoires were generated with immunoSEQ multiplex PCR, while TCRdb's copy carries only in-frame clones and drops some. The sample includes under 85,000 clones, approximately 90% of them seen just once. The specimen was peripheral blood, collected 28 days after the second AZD1222 dose. These receptor sequences come from an adult who received the AZD1222 COVID-19 vaccine.

The V and J genes are TRBV7-2 and TRBJ1-5; D ambiguous. Trimming took off 7 bases at V and 7 bases at J, with 11 bases between the two ends. There are 12 residues in the CDR3. Germline V gives CDR1 SGHTA, CDR2 FQGNSA. The DNA of the CDR3 is TGTGCCAGCACGGGGTTAAGGCAGCCCCAGCATTTT. Translating gives CASTGLRQPQHF.

This chain connects TRBV7-6 to TRBJ2-7; D unresolved. Germline loops: CDR1 SGHVS, CDR2 FNYEAQ. Trimming took off 4 bases at V and 2 bases at J, with 6 bases between the two ends. CDR3 size: 12 residues. DNA for the CDR3: TGTGCCAGCAGCTCCGCCCCCTACGAGCAGTACTTC. Protein sequence: CASSSAPYEQYF.

The V and J genes are TRBV4-3 and TRBJ1-1, with 8 bases aligning to TRBD1. V gave up 0 bases and J gave up 0 bases; unmatched junction bases: 6. This CDR3 has 17 residues. Germline values: CDR1 LGHNA, CDR2 YSLEER. CDR3 protein: CASSQDPGGALNTEAFF. CDR3 bases: TGCGCCAGCAGCCAAGACCCAGGGGGCGCCCTGAACACTGAAGCTTTCTTT.

V gene TRBV4-2 combines with J gene TRBJ1-2; no clear D gene. The CDR3 spans 12 residues. V was shortened by 3 bases and J by 6 bases, with 8 bases between the two germline ends. The germline CDR1 and CDR2 sequences are LGHNA and YNFKEQ. The CDR3 loop is CASSHTQDGYTF. The DNA for the CDR3 is TGTGCCAGCAGCCATACTCAGGATGGCTACACCTTC.

The rearrangement links TRBV5-1 to TRBJ1-3, with D hard to call. CDR1 and CDR2 (germline): SGHRS, YFSETQ. This CDR3 spans 16 amino acids. Trimming took 3 bases from V and 0 from J, leaving 13 bases between them. The CDR3 nucleotides read TGCGCCAGCAGCTCGAAAGTTGCGTCCTCTGGAAACACCATATATTTT. This gives the protein CASSSKVASSGNTIYF. The full variable domain, in which reference TRBV5-1 and TRBJ1-3 provide the parts outside the CDR3, is KAGVTQTPRYLIKTRGQQVTLSCSPISGHRSVSWYQQTPGQGLQFLFEYFSETQRNKGNFPGRFSGRQFSNSRSEMNVSTLELGDSALYLCASSSKVASSGNTIYFGEGSWLTVV.

The chain links TRBV12-3 or TRBV12-4 to TRBJ2-3; no reliable D call. Trimming removed 3 bases at V and 2 bases at J, with 6 bases between. CDR3 size: 13 residues. DNA for the CDR3: TGTGCCAGCAGTTTTACCTTCACAGATACGCAGTATTTT. This codes for CASSFTFTDTQYF.

The chain carries TRBV30 and TRBJ1-4; D remains ambiguous. Deletions cut 0 bases from V and 4 bases from J, with 12 bases between. This CDR3 spans 15 amino acids. Looked up from germline, CDR1 is GTSNPN and CDR2 is SVGIG (reference sequence). In nucleotides, the CDR3 is TGTGCCTGGAGTGTACAAGAAAGGATTAATGAAAAACTGTTTTTT. Protein product: CAWSVQERINEKLFF. Full variable domain (missing parts from reference TRBV30 and TRBJ1-4): SQTIHQWPATLVQPVGSPLSLECTVEGTSNPNLYWYRQAAGRGLQLLFYSVGIGQISSEVPQNLSASRPQDRQFILSSKKLLLSDSGFYLCAWSVQERINEKLFFGSGTQLSVL.

The chain has TRBV27 and TRBJ2-6; D might be TRBD1 (6 bases). Trimming took 1 base from V and 0 from J, leaving 13 bases between them. Germline CDR1 MNHEY, CDR2 SMNVEV (reference sequence). CDR3 length: 18 residues. CDR3 amino acids: CASSLLGQQVSGANVLTF. As DNA, the CDR3 is TGTGCCAGCAGTTTATTGGGACAACAAGTCTCTGGGGCCAACGTCCTGACTTTC.